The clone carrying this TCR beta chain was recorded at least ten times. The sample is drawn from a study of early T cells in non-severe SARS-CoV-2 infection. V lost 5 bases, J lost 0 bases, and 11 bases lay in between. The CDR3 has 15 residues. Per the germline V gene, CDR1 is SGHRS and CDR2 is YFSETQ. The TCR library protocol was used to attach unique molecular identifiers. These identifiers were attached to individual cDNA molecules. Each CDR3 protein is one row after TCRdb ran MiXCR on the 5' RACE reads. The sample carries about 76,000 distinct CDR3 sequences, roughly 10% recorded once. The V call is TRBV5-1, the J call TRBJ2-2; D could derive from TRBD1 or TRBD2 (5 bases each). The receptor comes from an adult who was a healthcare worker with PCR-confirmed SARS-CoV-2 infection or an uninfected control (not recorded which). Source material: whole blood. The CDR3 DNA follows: TGCGCCAGCAGGTGGGGACCTTCGAACACCGGGGAGCTGTTTTTT. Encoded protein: CASRWGPSNTGELFF.